A single sample is the source of the 19 T cell receptor beta chains below, sequenced in a study of T cell responses to AZD1222 COVID-19 vaccine (TCRdb year 2021). The time point label of this sample denotes: baseline before first vaccination. The method behind the library was the immunoSEQ multiplex PCR assay. TCRdb re-hosts the immuneACCESS table, in-frame sequences only. Its copies lack some clones; in the studies checked, an unresolved V gene accounts for under half of them, and the cause for the rest is not known. A total of under 80,000 clones appear in this sample, around 88% of them only once. The ten biggest clones cover less than 20% of the sample. Here the sequenced sample was peripheral blood, taken on day 0 of AZD1222 vaccination. Receptor source: an adult in good health.

This chain links TRBV18 with TRBJ2-2; a weak D match, TRBD2 (6 bases). Germline CDR1 reads KGHSH; CDR2 reads LQKENI. V gave up 3 bases and J gave up 7 bases, with 12 bases separating them. This CDR3 has 14 residues. This CDR3 is CASSPGGRSGELFF. The CDR3 DNA is TGTGCCAGCTCACCGGGAGGCCGGAGCGGGGAGCTGTTTTTT.

This clone was detected a few times. V usage is TRBV7-6 and J usage is TRBJ1-1; tentative D call: TRBD1 (5 bases). V was cut by 5 bases and J by 3 bases, with 10 bases left in between. This CDR3 contains 13 residues. Per germline, CDR1 SGHVS and CDR2 FNYEAQ. The CDR3 here is CASSPRGDTEAFF. Written as DNA, the CDR3 is TGTGCCAGCAGCCCCCGGGGGGACACTGAAGCTTTCTTT.

J is TRBJ2-7 and V is TRBV5-1; 8 nucleotides line up with TRBD1. Germline trimming cut 0 bases from V and 5 bases from J; bases unmatched to any gene: 4. The CDR3 totals 14 residues. Germline lookup yields CDR1 SGHRS and CDR2 YFSETQ. The CDR3 here is CASSLADREDEQYF. CDR3 nucleotides: TGCGCCAGCAGCTTGGCGGACAGGGAAGACGAGCAGTACTTC. The full variable domain, rest sourced from reference TRBV5-1 and TRBJ2-7, is KAGVTQTPRYLIKTRGQQVTLSCSPISGHRSVSWYQQTPGQGLQFLFEYFSETQRNKGNFPGRFSGRQFSNSRSEMNVSTLELGDSALYLCASSLADREDEQYFGPGTRLTVT.

This sequence joins TRBV5-4 and TRBJ1-1; 7 nucleotides match TRBD1. The V gene's germline CDR1 is SGHNT and CDR2 YYREEE (reference sequence). J lost 1 base, V lost 2 bases, and 5 bases had no gene match. The CDR3 has 15 amino acids. As DNA, the CDR3 is TGTGCCAGCAGCTTACGACAGGGCTCGAACACTGAAGCTTTCTTT. Translated, it gives CASSLRQGSNTEAFF. The full variable domain, rest sourced from reference TRBV5-4 and TRBJ1-1, is ETGVTQSPTHLIKTRGQQVTLRCSSQSGHNTVSWYQQALGQGPQFIFQYYREEENGRGNFPPRFSGLQFPNYSSELNVNALELDDSALYLCASSLRQGSNTEAFFGQGTRLTVV.

V and J are TRBV9 and TRBJ2-5, with 7 positions matching TRBD1. CDR1 and CDR2 (germline): SGDLS, YYNGEE. Trimming took 3 bases from V and 5 from J; bases not matched to a gene: 7. The CDR3 covers 14 residues. The CDR3 loop reads CASSAVGGAETQYF. The CDR3 region has the DNA TGTGCCAGCAGCGCGGTAGGGGGCGCGGAGACCCAGTACTTC.

The rearrangement uses TRBV5-1 and TRBJ1-1, with D hard to call. Trimming removed 2 bases at V and 1 base at J, with 6 bases between. CDR1 and CDR2 from the germline V gene are SGHRS and YFSETQ. The CDR3 extends over 13 amino acids. The CDR3 sequence is CASSFGSNTEAFF. The CDR3 DNA is TGCGCCAGCAGCTTCGGATCGAACACTGAAGCTTTCTTT.

CDR3 nucleotide sequence: TGTGCCACCAGCAGCCTCCCCTGGTCTGGAAACACCATATATTTT. This gives the protein CATSSLPWSGNTIYF. The rearrangement joins TRBV15 to TRBJ1-3; no clear D. V dropped 3 bases and J dropped 1 base, with 10 bases sitting between them. This CDR3 has 15 residues. Germline-derived CDR1 and CDR2 are LNHNV and YYDKDF (reference sequence).

The table lists this clone with a count of one. The rearrangement uses TRBV6-2 or TRBV6-3 and TRBJ1-1; a weak D match, TRBD1 (5 bases). The CDR3 extends over 12 amino acids. Germline loops: CDR1 MNHEY, CDR2 SVGEGT. With 2 bases removed from V and 6 bases from J, the gap between germline ends came to 7 bases. The CDR3 sequence is CASSYGRAEAFF. In DNA, the CDR3 is TGTGCCAGCAGTTACGGCAGGGCTGAAGCTTTCTTT.

A few counts support this clone. V gene TRBV5-3 combines with J gene TRBJ1-1; weak D call: TRBD1 (5 bases). TRBV5-3 is given ORF status, its function remaining uncertain. This CDR3 region has 13 residues. V lost 0 bases to trimming and J lost 10 bases, with 13 bases between them. Here the CDR3 DNA reads TGTGCCAGAAGCTTGGCAGGGCCCGAGGGAGCTTTCTTT. Its translation: CARSLAGPEGAFF.

The V gene is TRBV19, the J gene TRBJ2-1, with a tentative D call TRBD1 (6 bases). This CDR3 is built from 16 residues. The V gene lost 2 bases and the J gene lost 4 bases, with 15 bases spanning the gap. Germline assignment: CDR1 LNHDA and CDR2 SQIVND (reference sequence). CDR3 nucleotides: TGTGCCAGTAGTATATTCCCTCGGACAGATTACAATGAGCAGTTCTTC. It specifies CASSIFPRTDYNEQFF.

This chain connects TRBV28 to TRBJ1-1, with TRBD1 identical over 8 bases. Per the germline V gene, CDR1 is MDHEN and CDR2 is SYDVKM. This CDR3 region has 15 residues. V trimming: 6 bases; J trimming: 1 base; junction bases outside the gene matches: 7. This chain's CDR3 is CASSSRGRGNTEAFF. Here the CDR3 DNA reads TGTGCCAGCAGCTCCAGGGGGCGTGGGAACACTGAAGCTTTCTTT.

The CDR3 loop is CASSPGDDTQYF. The CDR3 region has the DNA TGTGCCAGCAGCCCGGGTGACGATACGCAGTATTTT. The rearrangement uses TRBV6-5 and TRBJ2-3, with unresolved D. The CDR3 consists of 12 residues. Trimming took 6 bases from V and 6 from J, leaving 10 bases between them. The germline V gene has CDR1 MNHEY and CDR2 SVGAGI.

CDR3 DNA sequence: TGTGCCAGCAGCCAGGGGACACCGACGTACTTC. Protein sequence: CASSQGTPTYF. This chain joins TRBV3-1 (or the pseudogene TRBV3-2) and TRBJ2-7; the D gene is possibly TRBD1 (6 bases). The CDR3 spans 11 residues. Trimming took off 3 bases at V and 12 bases at J, with 12 bases between the two ends. Germline loops: CDR1 LGHDT, CDR2 YNNKEL (reference sequence).

The V and J genes are TRBV4-3 and TRBJ2-1; 8 bases match TRBD1. The germline V gene encodes CDR1 LGHNA and CDR2 YSLEER. This CDR3 region has 17 residues. The V segment lost 0 bases and the J segment 1 base; nucleotides outside the gene matches: 5. The CDR3 DNA sequence: TGCGCCAGCAGCCAAGATCCAGGGGGCCTATCCTACAATGAGCAGTTCTTC. Amino acids: CASSQDPGGLSYNEQFF.

V gene TRBV10-3 combines with J gene TRBJ1-3; 9 bases are shared with TRBD1. The ends lost 3 bases at V and 3 bases at J; junction bases unmatched: 18. Germline loops: CDR1 ENHRY, CDR2 SYGVKD. The CDR3 totals 20 residues. CDR3 coding DNA: TGTGCCATCAGTGACGGTGGTTCCGGGACAGGGCAGTTTTATGGAAACACCATATATTTT. This gives the protein CAISDGGSGTGQFYGNTIYF.

This sequence joins TRBV6-4 and TRBJ2-3, with 14 bases identical to TRBD2. The V gene's germline CDR1 is MRHNA and CDR2 SNTAGT. The CDR3 is 15 amino acids. Losses at the gene ends were 6 bases for V and 4 bases for J; bases not matched to a gene: 3. The CDR3 bases are TGTGCCAGCAGCCGACTAGCGGGGGGGGCAGATACGCAGTATTTT. Residues: CASSRLAGGADTQYF.

The rearrangement uses TRBV28 and TRBJ2-7, with D possibly TRBD2 on 6 matching bases. The ends were cut back, 6 bases at V and 6 bases at J, with 15 bases in the middle. The CDR3 is 13 residues long. Germline assignment: CDR1 MDHEN and CDR2 SYDVKM. In nucleotides, the CDR3 is TGTGCCAGCAGCCGGGGGACCGACCTCGAGCAGTACTTC. Protein: CASSRGTDLEQYF.

This sequence joins TRBV30 and TRBJ1-2; D is unresolved. This CDR3 spans 12 amino acids. Germline V gene data show CDR1 as GTSNPN and CDR2 as SVGIG (reference sequence). The ends were cut back, 2 bases at V and 7 bases at J, with 11 bases in the middle. CDR3 nucleotides: TGTGCCTGGAGTACTTCCCTGGGTGGCTACACCTTC. This translates into CAWSTSLGGYTF.

V gene TRBV19 combines with J gene TRBJ2-3; D is unresolved. The CDR3 contains 12 residues. The germline V and J ends were trimmed by 3 bases and 1 base, with 2 bases remaining between them. CDR1 and CDR2 (germline): LNHDA, SQIVND (reference sequence). The CDR3 loop is CASSIGTDTQYF. For the CDR3, the DNA is TGTGCCAGTAGTATTGGCACAGATACGCAGTATTTT.